The 21 T cell receptor beta chains in this list originate from one sample, sequenced in a study of cytomegalovirus exposure and HLA in healthy donors. PCR involved 60 Vbeta and 13 Jbeta primers. Sequencing was performed with immunoSEQ multiplex PCR; in TCRdb, only in-frame clones are kept and a portion is missing. The sample totals fewer than 250,000 clones. Source material: PBMCs. The receptors originated from a woman aged 30 to 39 in good health and CMV-seropositive.

The rearrangement uses TRBV28 and TRBJ1-2; 7 bases line up with TRBD1. Trimming at V came to 3 bases and at J to 5 bases, leaving 9 bases not matched to a gene. Germline CDR1 and CDR2: MDHEN and SYDVKM. The CDR3 consists of 15 residues. CDR3 DNA: TGTGCCAGCAGTTTTGGAGGGGGCGGTTGGTATGGCTACACCTTC. Protein sequence: CASSFGGGGWYGYTF.

This chain links TRBV10-3 with TRBJ1-1; D is unclear. CDR1 and CDR2 (germline): ENHRY, SYGVKD. This CDR3 is 11 amino acids long. V gave up 6 bases and J gave up 3 bases, with 5 bases separating them. CDR3: CAIRHDTEAFF. The CDR3 DNA reads as TGTGCCATCAGACACGACACTGAAGCTTTCTTT.

This sequence joins TRBV2 and TRBJ2-1; D perhaps matches TRBD2 (5 bases). V lost 8 bases and J 2 bases, leaving 13 bases between the germline ends. In germline, CDR1 is SNHLY, CDR2 FYNNEI. The CDR3 spans 14 residues. The chain's CDR3 is CASGERHPYNEQFF. DNA of the CDR3: TGTGCCAGCGGGGAGCGGCACCCCTACAATGAGCAGTTCTTC.

The chain recombines TRBV20-1 with TRBJ2-1, with TRBD2 as a possible D gene (6 bases). Between the trimmed V and J ends, which lost 6 bases and 10 bases, there was a span of 13 bases. CDR1 is DFQATT and CDR2 is SNEGSKA in the germline V gene (reference sequence). CDR3 length: 11 residues. The CDR3 reads CSAEGEDEQFF. The CDR3 region has the DNA TGCAGTGCCGAAGGGGAGGACGAGCAGTTCTTC.

The chain links TRBV6-5 to TRBJ2-1; 9 positions match TRBD1. V gave up 6 bases and J gave up 4 bases; unmatched junction bases: 7. The germline V gene encodes CDR1 MNHEY and CDR2 SVGAGI. This CDR3 contains 15 residues. The CDR3 DNA reads as TGTGCCAGCAGAACCCCCGGGACAGGGTACAATGAGCAGTTCTTC. Encoded protein: CASRTPGTGYNEQFF.

The gene calls are TRBV11-3 and TRBJ2-2; TRBD1 matches 8 bases. Trimming took 0 bases from V and 5 from J; bases not matched to a gene: 2. Germline CDR1 reads SGHNT; CDR2 reads YENEEA. The CDR3 covers 15 residues. For the CDR3, the DNA is TGTGCCAGCAGCTTAGACAGGGGGCGGACCGGGGAGCTGTTTTTT. This encodes CASSLDRGRTGELFF.

The rearrangement joins TRBV2 to TRBJ2-5; D possibly corresponds to TRBD2 (7 bases). Germline CDR1 is SNHLY and CDR2 is FYNNEI. The CDR3 runs 13 residues. The CDR3 bases are TGTGCTACCACCGGGGGGCTCGGTGAGACCCAGTACTTC. It yields the protein CATTGGLGETQYF. The whole variable domain, filled in from reference TRBV2 and TRBJ2-5, reads EPEVTQTPSHQVTQMGQEVILRCVPISNHLYFYWYRQILGQKVEFLVSFYNNEISEKSEIFDDQFSVERPDGSNFTLKIRSTKLEDSAMYFCATTGGLGETQYFGPGTRLLVL.

The gene calls are TRBV28 and TRBJ2-3, with 8 bases matching TRBD2. Germline-derived CDR1 and CDR2 are MDHEN and SYDVKM. The CDR3 is 15 residues long. The V segment lost 5 bases and the J segment 1 base; nucleotides outside the gene matches: 5. This CDR3 reads CASSQAGVGTDTQYF. DNA of the CDR3: TGTGCCAGCAGTCAAGCGGGAGTGGGCACAGATACGCAGTATTTT.

The CDR3 sequence: CASSSGTLQETQYF. CDR3 bases: TGTGCCAGCAGTTCCGGGACACTCCAAGAGACCCAGTACTTC. The V and J genes are TRBV6-5 and TRBJ2-5, with a possible D match to TRBD1 (6 bases). The CDR3 is 14 amino acids. The germline V gene encodes CDR1 MNHEY and CDR2 SVGAGI. V was trimmed by 4 bases and J by 1 base, leaving 10 bases between them.

The rearrangement links TRBV4-1 to TRBJ1-1; D is unclear. The length of the CDR3 is 14 residues. CDR1 and CDR2 from the germline V gene are MGHRA and YSYEKL. V was trimmed by 2 bases and J by 4 bases, leaving 11 bases between them. In DNA form, the CDR3 reads TGCGCCAGCAGCCAACCCTCGGGAGTCACTGAAGCTTTCTTT. Protein product: CASSQPSGVTEAFF.

The chain links TRBV11-2 to TRBJ2-5, with 7 bases matching TRBD1. This CDR3 spans 14 amino acids. Germline V gives CDR1 SGHAT, CDR2 FQNNGV. Unmatched junction bases numbered 2, after V lost 3 bases and J lost 1 base. CDR3 sequence: CASSLGQFQETQYF. As DNA, the CDR3 is TGTGCCAGCAGCTTGGGACAGTTCCAAGAGACCCAGTACTTC.

This sequence joins TRBV10-2 and TRBJ2-1; the D gene is possibly TRBD2 (5 bases). The CDR3 runs 15 residues. Trimming left V 7 bases short and J 0 bases short, with 13 bases between. Germline CDR1 is WSHSY and CDR2 is SAAADI. The CDR3 region has the DNA TGCGCCAGCACAAGAGGGCCCAGCTCCTACAATGAGCAGTTCTTC. Encoded protein: CASTRGPSSYNEQFF.

CDR3 sequence reads: CASGGPTSSYEQYF. The DNA of the CDR3 is TGTGCCAGCGGCGGACCCACTAGCTCCTACGAGCAGTACTTC. The chain carries TRBV2 and TRBJ2-5; tentative D call: TRBD2 (5 bases). The J call may not be correct, given that the DNA end is closer to TRBJ2-7. This CDR3 spans 14 amino acids. Germline values: CDR1 SNHLY, CDR2 FYNNEI.

The genes are TRBV5-5 and TRBJ1-1; D possibly corresponds to TRBD1 (5 bases). Germline V gene lookup returns CDR1 SGHKS and CDR2 YYEKEE (reference sequence). The CDR3 is 14 amino acids. V was pared by 6 bases and J by 1 base, with 13 bases between. In DNA, the CDR3 is TGTGCCAGCACCCCGGGGGAGGGGAACACTGAAGCTTTCTTT. It yields the protein CASTPGEGNTEAFF. Using reference TRBV5-5 and TRBJ1-1 for the parts outside the CDR3, the full variable domain is DAGVTQSPTHLIKTRGQQVTLRCSPISGHKSVSWYQQVLGQGPQFIFQYYEKEERGRGNFPDRFSARQFPNYSSELNVNALLLGDSALYLCASTPGEGNTEAFFGQGTRLTVV.

The chain has TRBV19 and TRBJ1-4; unclear D gene. The CDR3 is made up of 13 amino acids. CDR1 is LNHDA, CDR2 SQIVND, per germline (reference sequence). V was pared by 8 bases and J by 8 bases, with 15 bases between. In DNA form, the CDR3 reads TGTGCCAGTCAACGTGGCAGTTTGGAAAAACTGTTTTTT. Amino acids: CASQRGSLEKLFF.

The V gene is TRBV7-6, the J gene TRBJ1-6; D call uncertain. This CDR3 is built from 13 residues. Between the trimmed V and J ends, which lost 3 bases and 7 bases, there was a span of 7 bases. The germline V gene encodes CDR1 SGHVS and CDR2 FNYEAQ. The CDR3 here is CASSLSRNSPLHF. CDR3 bases: TGTGCCAGCAGCTTGAGTCGGAATTCACCCCTCCACTTT.

This CDR3 reads CASSIGQGSYGYTF. Here the CDR3 DNA reads TGTGCCAGTAGTATAGGACAGGGCTCCTATGGCTACACCTTC. This chain uses TRBV19 with TRBJ1-2; 7 bases match TRBD1. Germline assignment: CDR1 LNHDA and CDR2 SQIVND (reference sequence). V lost 1 base and J lost 4; bases outside the gene matches: 3. The CDR3 has 14 amino acids.

The chain couples TRBV2 to TRBJ2-7; 12 bases align to TRBD1. The V gene's germline CDR1 is SNHLY and CDR2 FYNNEI. This CDR3 has 15 residues. V dropped 6 bases and J dropped 4; count of bases not matched to a gene: 7. The CDR3 sequence is CASSQGQGARYEQYF. CDR3 nucleotides: TGTGCCAGCAGCCAGGGACAGGGGGCGCGGTACGAGCAGTACTTC.

The chain employs TRBV30 and TRBJ2-7; TRBD2 matches 12 bases. The CDR3 runs to 17 residues. V shed 0 bases and J 1 base; nucleotides not matched to a gene: 7. CDR1 is GTSNPN, CDR2 SVGIG, per germline (reference sequence). CDR3 sequence reads: CAWSVERTSGVSYEQYF. CDR3 DNA: TGTGCCTGGAGTGTCGAAAGGACTAGCGGGGTGTCCTACGAGCAGTACTTC.

The rearrangement uses TRBV9 and TRBJ1-3, with D possibly being TRBD1 (5 bases). The CDR3 is 15 residues long. Germline V gene lookup returns CDR1 SGDLS and CDR2 YYNGEE. Trimming left V 2 bases short and J 0 bases short, with 9 bases between. The CDR3 reads CASSVGHHSGNTIYF. For the CDR3, the DNA is TGTGCCAGCAGCGTTGGACATCACTCTGGAAACACCATATATTTT. The full variable domain, its missing parts supplied by reference TRBV9 and TRBJ1-3, is DSGVTQTPKHLITATGQRVTLRCSPRSGDLSVYWYQQSLDQGLQFLIQYYNGEERAKGNILERFSAQQFPDLHSELNLSSLELGDSALYFCASSVGHHSGNTIYFGEGSWLTVV.

J is TRBJ2-7 and V is TRBV4-1; 8 bases are a match to TRBD2. The V and J ends lost 0 bases and 0 bases, in that order; junction bases with no gene match: 4. The germline CDR1 and CDR2 sequences are MGHRA and YSYEKL. The CDR3 extends over 16 amino acids. CDR3 nucleotides: TGCGCCAGCAGCCAAGAACGGGGGGGCACCTCCTACGAGCAGTACTTC. Protein sequence: CASSQERGGTSYEQYF.